This TCR beta chain is from a study of T cells in Graves' hyperthyroidism and ophthalmopathy. Template material for amplifying TCR beta CDR3 regions consisted of RNA transcripts. The HTBI primer set was used in a first-round RT-PCR of the TCR CDR3. TCRdb analysed the multiplex PCR reads with MiXCR anew, one entry per CDR3 protein. The repertoire has hundreds of thousands of distinct CDR3 sequences, 16% of them found once; the top ten carry 15% to 20%. The CDR3 has 14 residues. J gave up 7 bases and V 6 bases, and 6 bases lay outside the gene matches. Germline CDR1 SNHLY, CDR2 FYNNEI. On the basis of clinical symptoms, serum thyroxine and TRAb, thyroid ultrasound and orbital computed tomography, diagnoses were made. Using around 10 ml of fresh peripheral blood, PBMCs were prepared. Comments on this clonotype: Just one base apart from a much larger clone, this may be a read error.

The sequencing sample was made of blood. This chain joins TRBV2 and TRBJ2-1; 10 nucleotides line up with TRBD2. The TCR comes from a woman aged 18-29 years with Graves' hyperthyroidism. CDR3 protein: CASRISGRRNEQFF. The CDR3, as DNA: TGTGCCAGCAGAATTAGCGGGAGGAGAAATGAGCAGTTCTTC.